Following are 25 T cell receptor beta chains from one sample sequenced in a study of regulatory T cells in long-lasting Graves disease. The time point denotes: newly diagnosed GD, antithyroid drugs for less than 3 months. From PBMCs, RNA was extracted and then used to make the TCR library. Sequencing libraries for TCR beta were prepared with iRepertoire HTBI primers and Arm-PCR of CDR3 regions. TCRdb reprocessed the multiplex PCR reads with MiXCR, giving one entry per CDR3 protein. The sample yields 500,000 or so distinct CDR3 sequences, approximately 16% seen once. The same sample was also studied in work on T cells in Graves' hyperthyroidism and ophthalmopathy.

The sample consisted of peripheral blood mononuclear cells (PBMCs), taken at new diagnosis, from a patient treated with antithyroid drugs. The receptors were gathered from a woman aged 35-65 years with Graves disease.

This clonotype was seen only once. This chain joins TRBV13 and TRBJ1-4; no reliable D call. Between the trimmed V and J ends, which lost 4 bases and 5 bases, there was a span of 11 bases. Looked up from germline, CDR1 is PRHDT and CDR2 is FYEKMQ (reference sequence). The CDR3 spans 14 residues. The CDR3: CASSSGRVNEKLFF. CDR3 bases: TGTGCCAGCAGCTCCGGACGGGTAAATGAAAAACTGTTTTTT.

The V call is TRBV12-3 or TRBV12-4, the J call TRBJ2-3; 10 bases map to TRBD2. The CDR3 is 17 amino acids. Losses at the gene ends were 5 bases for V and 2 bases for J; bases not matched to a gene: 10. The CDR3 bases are TGTGCCAGCAGTGGCAGCGGGGGGGAACAGTACACAGATACGCAGTATTTT. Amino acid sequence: CASSGSGGEQYTDTQYF.

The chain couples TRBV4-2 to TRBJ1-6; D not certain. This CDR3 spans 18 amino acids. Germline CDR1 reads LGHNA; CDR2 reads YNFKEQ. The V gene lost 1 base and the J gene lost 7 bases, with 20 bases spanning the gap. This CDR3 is CASSQGGLWKFENSPLHF. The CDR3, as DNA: TGTGCCAGCAGCCAAGGGGGATTGTGGAAGTTCGAGAATTCACCCCTCCACTTT.

Written as DNA, the CDR3 is TGTGCCAGTAGCATCGGTCCCGTGGGCTACACCTTC. Its translation is CASSIGPVGYTF. The chain has TRBV19 and TRBJ1-2; D not certain. The CDR3 is made up of 12 amino acids. Germline lookup yields CDR1 LNHDA and CDR2 SQIVND (reference sequence). Trimming took 6 bases from V and 8 from J, leaving 13 bases between them.

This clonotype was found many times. The CDR3 DNA reads as TGTGCCAGCAGGTCGACAGGGTGGGGGGACGGGGCTTTCTTT. Its translation is CASRSTGWGDGAFF. V and J are TRBV6-1 and TRBJ1-1, with 7 bases fitting TRBD1. J was trimmed by 11 bases and V by 6 bases; bases with no gene match: 15. CDR3 length: 14 amino acids. From germline, CDR1 is MNHNS and CDR2 SASEGT.

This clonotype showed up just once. The CDR3, as DNA: TGTGCCAGCAGCTTGACCCCCAGCGGTTGGGGTGGCTACACCTTC. It yields the protein CASSLTPSGWGGYTF. The rearrangement uses TRBV28 and TRBJ1-2; D not certain. V lost 6 bases, J lost 7 bases, and 21 bases lay in between. The CDR3 contains 15 residues. CDR1 MDHEN and CDR2 SYDVKM come from the germline V gene.

The CDR3 loop is CASGLRGLAGGKNIQYF. In DNA, the CDR3 is TGTGCCAGCGGGCTGCGTGGACTAGCGGGGGGTAAAAACATTCAGTACTTC. The chain is built from TRBV6-1 and TRBJ2-4; TRBD2 aligns across 14 bases. The V gene end was trimmed by 8 bases and the J gene end by 4 bases; junction bases not matched to a gene: 10. This CDR3 is built from 17 residues. Germline CDR1 reads MNHNS; CDR2 reads SASEGT.

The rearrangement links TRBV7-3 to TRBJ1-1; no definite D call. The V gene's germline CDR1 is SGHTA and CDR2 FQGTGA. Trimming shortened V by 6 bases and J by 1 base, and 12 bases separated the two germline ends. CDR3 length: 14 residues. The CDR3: CASRPTAGNTEAFF. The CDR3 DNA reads TGTGCCAGCAGACCTACCGCGGGGAACACTGAAGCTTTCTTT.

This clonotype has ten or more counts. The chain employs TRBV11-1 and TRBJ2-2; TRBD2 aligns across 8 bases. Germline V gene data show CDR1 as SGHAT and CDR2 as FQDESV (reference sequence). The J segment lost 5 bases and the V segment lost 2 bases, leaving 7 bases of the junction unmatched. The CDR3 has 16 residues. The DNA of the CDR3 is TGTGCCAGCAGCTTATACGTAGCGGGGTTAACCGGGGAGCTGTTTTTT. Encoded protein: CASSLYVAGLTGELFF.

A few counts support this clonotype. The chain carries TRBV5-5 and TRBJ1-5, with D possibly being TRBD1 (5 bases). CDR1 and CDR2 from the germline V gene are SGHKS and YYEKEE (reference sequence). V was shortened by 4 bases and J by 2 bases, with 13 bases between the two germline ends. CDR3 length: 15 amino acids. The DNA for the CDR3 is TGTGCCAGCAGCCGGACACGTTTCGGCAATCAGCCCCAGCATTTT. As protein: CASSRTRFGNQPQHF.

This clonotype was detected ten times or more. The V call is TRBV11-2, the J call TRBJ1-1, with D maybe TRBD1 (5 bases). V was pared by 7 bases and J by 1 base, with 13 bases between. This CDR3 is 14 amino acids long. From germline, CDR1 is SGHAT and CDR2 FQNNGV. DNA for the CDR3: TGTGCCAGCATCCCCGGGGCGGCGAACACTGAAGCTTTCTTT. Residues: CASIPGAANTEAFF.

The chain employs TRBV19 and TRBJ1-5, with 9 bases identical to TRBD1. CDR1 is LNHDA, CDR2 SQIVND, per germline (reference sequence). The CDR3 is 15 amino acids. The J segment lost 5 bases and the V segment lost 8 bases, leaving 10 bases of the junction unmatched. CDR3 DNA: TGTGCCAGTGCACTCATGGGACAGGGTGATCAGCCCCAGCATTTT. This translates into CASALMGQGDQPQHF.

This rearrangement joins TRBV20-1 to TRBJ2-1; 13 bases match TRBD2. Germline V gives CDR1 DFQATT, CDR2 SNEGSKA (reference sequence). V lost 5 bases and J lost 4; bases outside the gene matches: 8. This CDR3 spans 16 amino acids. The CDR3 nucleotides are TGCAGTGCTGAACTAGCGGGGGGGCGTTCTTACAATGAGCAGTTCTTC. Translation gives CSAELAGGRSYNEQFF.

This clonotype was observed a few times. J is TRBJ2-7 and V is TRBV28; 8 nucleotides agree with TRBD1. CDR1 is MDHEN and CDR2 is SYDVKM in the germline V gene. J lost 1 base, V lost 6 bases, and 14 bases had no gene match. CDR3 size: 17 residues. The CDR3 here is CASSRVRQGAGSYEQYF. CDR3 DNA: TGTGCCAGCAGCCGAGTCCGCCAGGGGGCAGGATCCTACGAGCAGTACTTC. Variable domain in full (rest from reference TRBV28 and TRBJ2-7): DVKVTQSSRYLVKRTGEKVFLECVQDMDHENMFWYRQDPGLGLRLIYFSYDVKMKEKGDIPEGYSVSREKKERFSLILESASTNQTSMYLCASSRVRQGAGSYEQYFGPGTRLTVT.

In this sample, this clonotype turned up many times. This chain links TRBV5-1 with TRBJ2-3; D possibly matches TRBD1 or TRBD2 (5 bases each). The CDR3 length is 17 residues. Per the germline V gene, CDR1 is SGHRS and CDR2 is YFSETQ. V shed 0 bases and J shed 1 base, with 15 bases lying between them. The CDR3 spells CASSLGGLRGGTDTQYF. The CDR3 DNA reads TGCGCCAGCAGCTTGGGTGGCCTCAGAGGGGGCACAGATACGCAGTATTTT.

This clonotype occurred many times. CDR3 protein: CASSYVSGVTDTQYF. The CDR3 DNA reads as TGTGCCAGCAGTTATGTTAGCGGGGTGACAGATACGCAGTATTTT. The rearrangement links TRBV28 to TRBJ2-3; 8 bases map to TRBD2. CDR1 MDHEN and CDR2 SYDVKM come from the germline V gene. V dropped 4 bases and J dropped 3; count of bases not matched to a gene: 6. CDR3 length: 15 amino acids.

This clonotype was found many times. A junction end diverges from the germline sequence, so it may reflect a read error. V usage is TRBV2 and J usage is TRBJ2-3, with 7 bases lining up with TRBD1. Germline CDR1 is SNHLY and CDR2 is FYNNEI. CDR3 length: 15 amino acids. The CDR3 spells CASSEGQASTDTQYF. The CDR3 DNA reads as TGTGCCAGCAGCGAAGGACAGGCTAGCACAGATACGCAGTATTTT.

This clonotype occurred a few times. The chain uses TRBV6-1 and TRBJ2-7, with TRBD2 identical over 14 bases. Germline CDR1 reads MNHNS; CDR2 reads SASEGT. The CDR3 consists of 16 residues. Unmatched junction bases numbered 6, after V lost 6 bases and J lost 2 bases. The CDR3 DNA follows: TGTGCCAGCAGCCGGACGACTAGCGGGGGGGCCTACGAGCAGTACTTC. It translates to CASSRTTSGGAYEQYF.

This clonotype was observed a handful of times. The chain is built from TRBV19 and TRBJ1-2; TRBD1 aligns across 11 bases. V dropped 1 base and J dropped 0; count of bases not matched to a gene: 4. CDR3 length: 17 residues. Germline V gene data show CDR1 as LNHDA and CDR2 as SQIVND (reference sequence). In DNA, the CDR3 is TGTGCCAGTAGTATAGGCGGACAGGGGGCTTCTAACTATGGCTACACCTTC. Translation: CASSIGGQGASNYGYTF.

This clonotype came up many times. The CDR3 bases are TGTGCCAGCAGCAAGAGGGCCGGGATCCAGCCCCAGCATTTT. Amino acid sequence: CASSKRAGIQPQHF. The chain has TRBV28 and TRBJ1-5; D unclear. The germline CDR1 and CDR2 sequences are MDHEN and SYDVKM. This CDR3 region has 14 residues. The germline V and J ends were trimmed by 6 bases and 7 bases, with 16 bases remaining between them. Full variable domain (outside the CDR3, taken from reference TRBV28 and TRBJ1-5): DVKVTQSSRYLVKRTGEKVFLECVQDMDHENMFWYRQDPGLGLRLIYFSYDVKMKEKGDIPEGYSVSREKKERFSLILESASTNQTSMYLCASSKRAGIQPQHFGDGTRLSIL.

The CDR3 loop is CSARSSGGYNEQFF. The CDR3 DNA sequence: TGCAGTGCTAGAAGCTCAGGGGGTTACAATGAGCAGTTCTTC. The chain has TRBV20-1 and TRBJ2-1; TRBD1 agrees at 7 bases. Germline trimming cut 2 bases from V and 4 bases from J; bases unmatched to any gene: 5. CDR1 is DFQATT and CDR2 is SNEGSKA in the germline V gene (reference sequence). CDR3 length: 14 amino acids.

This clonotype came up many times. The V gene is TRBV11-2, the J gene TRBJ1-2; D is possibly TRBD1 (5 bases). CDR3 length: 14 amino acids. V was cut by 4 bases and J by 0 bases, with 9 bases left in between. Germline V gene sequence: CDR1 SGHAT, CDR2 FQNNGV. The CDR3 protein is CASSSRGANYGYTF. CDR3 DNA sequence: TGTGCCAGCAGCTCAAGGGGAGCTAACTATGGCTACACCTTC.

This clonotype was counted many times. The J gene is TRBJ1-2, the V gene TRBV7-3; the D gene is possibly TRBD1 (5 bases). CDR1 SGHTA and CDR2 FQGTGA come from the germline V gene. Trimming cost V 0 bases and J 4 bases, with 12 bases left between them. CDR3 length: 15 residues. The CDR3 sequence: CASSLTGEVSYGYTF. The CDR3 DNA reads TGTGCCAGCAGCTTAACGGGGGAAGTGAGCTATGGCTACACCTTC.

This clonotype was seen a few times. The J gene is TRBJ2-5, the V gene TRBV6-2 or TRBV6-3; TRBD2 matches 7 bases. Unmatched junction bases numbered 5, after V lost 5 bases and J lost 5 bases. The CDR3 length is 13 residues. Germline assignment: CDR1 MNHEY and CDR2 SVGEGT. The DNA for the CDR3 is TGTGCCAGCAGTACGGGGGGTCGGGAGACCCAGTACTTC. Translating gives CASSTGGRETQYF.

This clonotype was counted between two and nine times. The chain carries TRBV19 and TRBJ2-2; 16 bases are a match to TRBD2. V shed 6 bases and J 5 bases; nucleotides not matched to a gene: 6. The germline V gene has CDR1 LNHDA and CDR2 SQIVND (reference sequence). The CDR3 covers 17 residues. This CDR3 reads CASRRGTSGGATGELFF. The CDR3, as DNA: TGTGCCAGTAGGAGGGGGACTAGCGGGGGGGCAACCGGGGAGCTGTTTTTT.